This paragraph reports one T cell receptor beta chain. There is no known antigen for this receptor. No per-base quality is available; no much larger clone lies one base away. These data belong to a study of shared clonotypes between healthy human individuals (dated by TCRdb to 2018 to 2020). Study-level background: Three men and a couple of women, aged 18 to 49 years, made up the cohort. For each donor, three plates each were used for CD4 naive and CD4 memory, two plates were used for CD8 naive, and one plate was used for CD8 memory. Leukapheresis yielded between about 0.94 and 9.5 billion PBMCs per donor. Different laboratories and diverse techniques were used to prepare libraries and sequence TCR repertoires, to increase sequencing depth and limit assay-specific biases. Blood TCR repertoires of roughly five healthy adults were deeply sequenced to estimate repertoire size and the extent of clonotype sharing between individuals. On the study overall, not on this receptor specifically: About 5% of naive CD4, more than 3% of naive CD8, roughly 2.4% of memory CD4, and 0.35% to 0.5% of memory CD8 clonotypes were shared across several donors. Even with the large sequencing depth, rarefaction of the sorted-subset datasets indicated that sequencing was incomplete. Estimated clonotype richness was generally larger for naive than for memory subsets. Pairwise subsampling led to the expectation that sequencing depth would affect the degree of clonotype sharing among donors. Sampling was limited to blood, and TCR repertoires in tissue likely differ from TCR repertoires in blood. The small number of donors limited the genetic and exposure-history diversity represented. Compared with non-shared clonotypes, the clonotypes found in all four sorted-subset donors had higher generation probabilities.

Healthy HIV-negative adults with no recently reported acute infections or vaccinations were included as donors. All donors were Caucasian adults living in Nashville, Tennessee, USA. CD4+ T cells were enriched by magnetic negative selection, after which naive cells were positively selected on CD45RA and the negative fraction was taken as the memory subset. Blood was obtained by leukapheresis, after which PBMCs were separated by Ficoll-Histopaque density gradient centrifugation and cryopreserved in liquid nitrogen vapor phase. Analytical flow cytometry was used to check the purity and quantity of every magnetically sorted T cell population. Genomic DNA was isolated from every sorted fraction and measured by UV absorbance on a Nanodrop 2000c. TCR CDR3 regions were amplified from genomic DNA by multiplex PCR using the deep immunoSEQ assay. Genomic DNA extracted from each cell subset was distributed evenly over all wells of several immunoSEQ 96-well plates, and each plate served as one replicate. For sorted subsets, roughly 190 ng of genomic DNA, equivalent to 25,000 to 35,000 T cell genomes, went into each replicate PCR. Purified libraries were quantified with a Qubit 3.0 fluorometer, sized on a Bioanalyzer 2100, and re-quantified with the KAPA Library Quantification kit. Every immunoSEQ 96-well plate was sequenced on a dedicated single-read 150-cycle Illumina NextSeq 550 flow cell. The authors' analysis ran thus. Because only junctional sequences without quality scores were contained in the immunoSEQ output, filtering matching that applied to full-length reads could not be performed. Sequences were annotated with PyIR, a Python wrapper for IgBLAST v1.9, using IMGT germline references to assign V/J genes and CDR3. Reads were filtered out if the reads had weak V/J assignments (E-value above 1e-6), no CDR3, stop codons, out-of-frame junctions, or ambiguous translated residues. A V3J clonotype was defined by an identical inferred V gene, J gene, and CDR3 amino acid sequence. Percentage overlap between repertoires was computed as shared unique clonotypes divided by the size of the smaller repertoire. Richness of each repertoire was evaluated using RTK rarefaction, the Chao1 estimator, and Recon v2.1 estimates of unobserved clonotypes. OLGA was used to compute generation probabilities for all TCRbeta clonotypes that the gDNA method yielded from a handful of donors. In its TCRdb copy, this immuneACCESS table keeps in-frame sequences only and misses some clones. Where compared with another copy, unresolved V genes explain less than half of these, and the others have no known cause. V, J and clone size are those of that table, while D and trimming were read from the DNA. Recorded for this sample are a few million clones; around nine tenths of them occurred a single time. The ten largest clones take up around 0.14% of the sample.

CDR1 and CDR2, looked up from the germline V gene, are SGHAT and FQNNGV. From cysteine to phenylalanine, the CDR3 is 17 amino acids long. Left in the record is the CDR3 DNA by itself, 51 bases read in frame from the first base. Relative to germline, V is missing 5 bases and J is missing 1 base, with 8 bases of the junction outside any gene match. The rearrangement joined TRBV11-2 to TRBJ2-6, with 7 junctional bases fitting TRBD2. The origin of this receptor is a man aged 18 to 29 in good health. Sequencing was performed on naive CD4+ T cells sorted from blood. This specimen's cell subset or site label, interpreted: CD45RA+ positively selected. The CDR3 loop reads CASSLTGGASGANVLTF. The nucleotide sequence is given as TGTGCCAGCAGCCTCACGGGGGGAGCATCTGGGGCCAACGTCCTGACTTTC.